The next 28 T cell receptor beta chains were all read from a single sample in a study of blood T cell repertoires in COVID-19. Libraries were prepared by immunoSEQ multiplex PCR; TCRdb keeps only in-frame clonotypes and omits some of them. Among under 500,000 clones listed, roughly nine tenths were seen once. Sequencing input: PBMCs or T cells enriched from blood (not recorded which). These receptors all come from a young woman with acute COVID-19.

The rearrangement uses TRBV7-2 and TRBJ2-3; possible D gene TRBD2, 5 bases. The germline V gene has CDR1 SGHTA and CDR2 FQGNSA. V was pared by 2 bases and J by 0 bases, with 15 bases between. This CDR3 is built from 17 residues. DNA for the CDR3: TGTGCCAGCAGCTTACGGGGATACACGGCTAGCACAGATACGCAGTATTTT. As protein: CASSLRGYTASTDTQYF.

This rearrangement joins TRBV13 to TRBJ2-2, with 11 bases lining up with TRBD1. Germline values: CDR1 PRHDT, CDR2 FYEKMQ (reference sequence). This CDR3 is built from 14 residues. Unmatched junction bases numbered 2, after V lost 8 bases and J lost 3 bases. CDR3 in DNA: TGTGCCAGCCGGGACAGGGGGGACACCGGGGAGCTGTTTTTT. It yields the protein CASRDRGDTGELFF.

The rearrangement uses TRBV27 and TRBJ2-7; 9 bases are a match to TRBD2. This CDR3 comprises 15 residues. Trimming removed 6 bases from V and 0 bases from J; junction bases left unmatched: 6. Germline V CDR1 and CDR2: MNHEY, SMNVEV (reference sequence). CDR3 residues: CASRKKTSGSYEQYF. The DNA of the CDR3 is TGTGCCAGCAGAAAAAAGACTAGCGGCTCCTACGAGCAGTACTTC.

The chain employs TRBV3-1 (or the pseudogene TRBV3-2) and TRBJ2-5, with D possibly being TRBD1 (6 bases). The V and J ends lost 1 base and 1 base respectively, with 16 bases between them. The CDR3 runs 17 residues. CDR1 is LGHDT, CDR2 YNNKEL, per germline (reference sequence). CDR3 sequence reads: CASSQVIRDRTQETQYF. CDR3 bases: TGTGCCAGCAGCCAAGTGATTAGAGACAGGACCCAAGAGACCCAGTACTTC.

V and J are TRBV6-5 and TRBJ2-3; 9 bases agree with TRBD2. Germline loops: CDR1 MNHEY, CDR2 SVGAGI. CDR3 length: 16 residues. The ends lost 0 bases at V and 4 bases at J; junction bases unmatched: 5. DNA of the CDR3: TGTGCCAGCAGTTACTCAAGAGCGGGAGGTTCAGATACGCAGTATTTT. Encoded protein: CASSYSRAGGSDTQYF.

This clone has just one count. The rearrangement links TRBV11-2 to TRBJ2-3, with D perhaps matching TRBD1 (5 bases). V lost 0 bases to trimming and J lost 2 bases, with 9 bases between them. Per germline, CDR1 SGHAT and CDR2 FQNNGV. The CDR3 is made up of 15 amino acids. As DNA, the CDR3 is TGTGCCAGCAGCTTAGATGGACAATACACAGATACGCAGTATTTT. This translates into CASSLDGQYTDTQYF. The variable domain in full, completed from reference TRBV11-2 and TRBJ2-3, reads EAGVAQSPRYKIIEKRQSVAFWCNPISGHATLYWYQQILGQGPKLLIQFQNNGVVDDSQLPKDRFSAERLKGVDSTLKIQPAKLEDSAVYLCASSLDGQYTDTQYFGPGTRLTVL.

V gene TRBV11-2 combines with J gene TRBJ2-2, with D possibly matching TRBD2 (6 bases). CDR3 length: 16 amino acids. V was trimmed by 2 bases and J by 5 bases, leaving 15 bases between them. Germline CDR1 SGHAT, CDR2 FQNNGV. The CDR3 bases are TGTGCCAGCAGCTTATCGCCGTCGCGGGGAACCGGGGAGCTGTTTTTT. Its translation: CASSLSPSRGTGELFF.

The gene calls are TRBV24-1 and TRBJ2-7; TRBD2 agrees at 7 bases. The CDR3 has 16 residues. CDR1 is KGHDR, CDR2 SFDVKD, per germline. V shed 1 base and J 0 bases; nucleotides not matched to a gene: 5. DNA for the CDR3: TGTGCCACCAGTGATTTCCCCGCTAGCGGCTCCTACGAGCAGTACTTC. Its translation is CATSDFPASGSYEQYF.

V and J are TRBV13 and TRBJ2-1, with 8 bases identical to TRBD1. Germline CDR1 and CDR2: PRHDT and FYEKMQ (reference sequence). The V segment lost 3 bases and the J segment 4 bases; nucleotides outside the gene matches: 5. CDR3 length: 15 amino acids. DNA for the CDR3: TGTGCCAGCAGCTTGCGGGACAGGAATTACAATGAGCAGTTCTTC. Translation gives CASSLRDRNYNEQFF.

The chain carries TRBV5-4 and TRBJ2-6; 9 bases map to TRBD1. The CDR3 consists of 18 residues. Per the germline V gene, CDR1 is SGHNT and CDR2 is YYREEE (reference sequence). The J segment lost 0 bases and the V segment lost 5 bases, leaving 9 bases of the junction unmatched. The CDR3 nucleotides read TGTGCCAGCAGACGAAGGGACAGGGAAGACTCTGGGGCCAACGTCCTGACTTTC. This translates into CASRRRDREDSGANVLTF.

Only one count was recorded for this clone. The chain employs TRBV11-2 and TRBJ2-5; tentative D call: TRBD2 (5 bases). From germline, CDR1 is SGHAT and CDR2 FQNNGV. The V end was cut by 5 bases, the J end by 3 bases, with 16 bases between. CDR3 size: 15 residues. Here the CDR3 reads CASSRRDEGKETQYF. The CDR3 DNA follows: TGTGCCAGCAGCCGCCGGGATGAGGGTAAAGAGACCCAGTACTTC.

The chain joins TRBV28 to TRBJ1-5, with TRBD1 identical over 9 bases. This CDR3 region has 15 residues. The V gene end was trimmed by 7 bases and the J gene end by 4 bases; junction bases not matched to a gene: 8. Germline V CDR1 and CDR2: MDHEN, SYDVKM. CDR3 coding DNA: TGTGCCAGCACCCCCATCGGACAGGGGAATCAGCCCCAGCATTTT. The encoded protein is CASTPIGQGNQPQHF.

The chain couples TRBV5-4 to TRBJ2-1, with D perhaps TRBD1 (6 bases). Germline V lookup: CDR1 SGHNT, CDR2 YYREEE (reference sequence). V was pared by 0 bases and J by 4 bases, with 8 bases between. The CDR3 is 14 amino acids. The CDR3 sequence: CASSLDREYNEQFF. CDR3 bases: TGTGCCAGCAGCTTGGACAGGGAATACAATGAGCAGTTCTTC.

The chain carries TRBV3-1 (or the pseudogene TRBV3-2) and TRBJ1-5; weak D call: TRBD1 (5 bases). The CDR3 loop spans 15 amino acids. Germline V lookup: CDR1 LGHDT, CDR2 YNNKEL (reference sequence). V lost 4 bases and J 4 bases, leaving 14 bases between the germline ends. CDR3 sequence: CASSPYGRGNQPQHF. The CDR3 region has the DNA TGTGCCAGCAGCCCCTATGGACGGGGGAATCAGCCCCAGCATTTT.

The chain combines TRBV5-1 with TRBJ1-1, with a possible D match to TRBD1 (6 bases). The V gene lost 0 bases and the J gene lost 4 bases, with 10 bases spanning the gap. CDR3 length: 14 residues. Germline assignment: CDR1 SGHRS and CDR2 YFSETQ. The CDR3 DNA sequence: TGCGCCAGCAGCTTGGATACAGGGTCCACTGAAGCTTTCTTT. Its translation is CASSLDTGSTEAFF. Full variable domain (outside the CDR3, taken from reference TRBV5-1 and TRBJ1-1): KAGVTQTPRYLIKTRGQQVTLSCSPISGHRSVSWYQQTPGQGLQFLFEYFSETQRNKGNFPGRFSGRQFSNSRSEMNVSTLELGDSALYLCASSLDTGSTEAFFGQGTRLTVV.

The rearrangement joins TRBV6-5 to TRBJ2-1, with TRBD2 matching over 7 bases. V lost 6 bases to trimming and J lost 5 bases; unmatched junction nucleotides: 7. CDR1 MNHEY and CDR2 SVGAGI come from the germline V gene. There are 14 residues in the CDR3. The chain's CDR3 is CASSSGLENNEQFF. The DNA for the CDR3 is TGTGCCAGCAGCTCCGGACTAGAGAACAATGAGCAGTTCTTC.

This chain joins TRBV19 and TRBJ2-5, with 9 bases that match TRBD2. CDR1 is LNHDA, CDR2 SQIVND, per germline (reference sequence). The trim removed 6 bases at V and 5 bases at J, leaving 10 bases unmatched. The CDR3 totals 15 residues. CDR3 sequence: CASSTIAGVRETQYF. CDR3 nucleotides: TGTGCCAGTAGCACTATAGCGGGAGTAAGGGAGACCCAGTACTTC.

This CDR3 is CATASGRLAEAFF. CDR3 bases: TGTGCCACCGCATCAGGGAGGTTGGCTGAAGCTTTCTTT. This chain joins TRBV15 and TRBJ1-1; D is perhaps TRBD1 (5 bases). The CDR3 totals 13 residues. Germline values: CDR1 LNHNV, CDR2 YYDKDF (reference sequence). Trimming removed 8 bases from V and 6 bases from J, with 16 bases in between.

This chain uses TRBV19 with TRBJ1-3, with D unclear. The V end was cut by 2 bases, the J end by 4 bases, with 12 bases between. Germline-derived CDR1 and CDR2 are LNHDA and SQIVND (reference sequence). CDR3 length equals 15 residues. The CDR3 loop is CASSIREGGGNTIYF. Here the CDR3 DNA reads TGTGCCAGTAGTATAAGGGAGGGCGGCGGAAACACCATATATTTT.

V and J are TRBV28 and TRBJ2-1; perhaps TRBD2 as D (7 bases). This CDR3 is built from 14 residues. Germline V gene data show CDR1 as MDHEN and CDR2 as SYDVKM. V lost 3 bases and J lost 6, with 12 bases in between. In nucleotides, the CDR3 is TGTGCCAGCAGTTTCGGGGGGCCGTCCAATGAGCAGTTCTTC. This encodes CASSFGGPSNEQFF.

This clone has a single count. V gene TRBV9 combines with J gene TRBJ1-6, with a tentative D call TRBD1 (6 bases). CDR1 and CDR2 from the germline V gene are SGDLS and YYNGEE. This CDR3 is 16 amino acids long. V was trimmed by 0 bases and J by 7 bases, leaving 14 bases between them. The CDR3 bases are TGTGCCAGCAGCGTAGCAGCAGGGGTGGTGAATTCACCCCTCCACTTT. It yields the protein CASSVAAGVVNSPLHF.

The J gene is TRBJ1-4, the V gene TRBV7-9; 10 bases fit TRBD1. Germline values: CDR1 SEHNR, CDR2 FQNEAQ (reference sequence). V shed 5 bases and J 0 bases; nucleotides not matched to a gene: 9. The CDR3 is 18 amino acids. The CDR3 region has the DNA TGTGCCAGCAGCATCAGACAGGGGGCCGGCCCAACTAATGAAAAACTGTTTTTT. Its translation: CASSIRQGAGPTNEKLFF.

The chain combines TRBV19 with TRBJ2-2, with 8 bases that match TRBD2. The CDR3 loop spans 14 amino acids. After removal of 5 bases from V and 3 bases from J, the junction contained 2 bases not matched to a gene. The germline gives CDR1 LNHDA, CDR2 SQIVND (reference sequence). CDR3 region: CASSRAGDTGELFF. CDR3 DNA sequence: TGTGCCAGTAGTCGAGCGGGGGACACCGGGGAGCTGTTTTTT. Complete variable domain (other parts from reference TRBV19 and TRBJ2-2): DGGITQSPKYLFRKEGQNVTLSCEQNLNHDAMYWYRQDPGQGLRLIYYSQIVNDFQKGDIAEGYSVSREKKESFPLTVTSAQKNPTAFYLCASSRAGDTGELFFGEGSRLTVL.

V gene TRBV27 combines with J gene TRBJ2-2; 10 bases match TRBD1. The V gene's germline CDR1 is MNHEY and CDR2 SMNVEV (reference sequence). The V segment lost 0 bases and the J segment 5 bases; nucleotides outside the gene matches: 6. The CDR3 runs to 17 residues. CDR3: CASSLSTGTGDTGELFF. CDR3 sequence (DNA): TGTGCCAGCAGTTTATCGACCGGGACAGGGGATACCGGGGAGCTGTTTTTT.

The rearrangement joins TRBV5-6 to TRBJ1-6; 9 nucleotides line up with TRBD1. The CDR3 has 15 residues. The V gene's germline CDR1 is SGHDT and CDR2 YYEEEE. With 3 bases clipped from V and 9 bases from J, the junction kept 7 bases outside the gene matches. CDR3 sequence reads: CASSSDRGTSSPLHF. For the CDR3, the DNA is TGTGCCAGCAGCTCGGACAGGGGAACTAGTTCACCCCTCCACTTT. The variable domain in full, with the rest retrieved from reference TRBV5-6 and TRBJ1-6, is DAGVTQSPTHLIKTRGQQVTLRCSPKSGHDTVSWYQQALGQGPQFIFQYYEEEERQRGNFPDRFSGHQFPNYSSELNVNALLLGDSALYLCASSSDRGTSSPLHFGNGTRLTVT.

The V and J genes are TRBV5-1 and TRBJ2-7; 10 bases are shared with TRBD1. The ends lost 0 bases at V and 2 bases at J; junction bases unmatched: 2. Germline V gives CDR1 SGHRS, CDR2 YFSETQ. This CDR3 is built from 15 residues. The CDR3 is CASSLGGQGAYEQYF. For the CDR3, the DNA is TGCGCCAGCAGCTTGGGAGGACAGGGGGCCTACGAGCAGTACTTC.

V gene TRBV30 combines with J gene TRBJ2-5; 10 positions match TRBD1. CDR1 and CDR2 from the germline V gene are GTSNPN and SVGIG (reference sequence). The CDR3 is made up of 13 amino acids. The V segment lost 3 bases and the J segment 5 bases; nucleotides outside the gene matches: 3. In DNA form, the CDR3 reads TGTGCCTGGAGGGACAGGGGGGTTGAGACCCAGTACTTC. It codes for CAWRDRGVETQYF. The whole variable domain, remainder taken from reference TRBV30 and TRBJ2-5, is SQTIHQWPATLVQPVGSPLSLECTVEGTSNPNLYWYRQAAGRGLQLLFYSVGIGQISSEVPQNLSASRPQDRQFILSSKKLLLSDSGFYLCAWRDRGVETQYFGPGTRLLVL.

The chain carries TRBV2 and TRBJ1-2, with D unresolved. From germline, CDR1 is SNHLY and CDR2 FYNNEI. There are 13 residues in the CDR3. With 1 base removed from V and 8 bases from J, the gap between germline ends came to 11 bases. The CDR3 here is CASSEGATVGYTF. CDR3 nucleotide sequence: TGTGCCAGCAGTGAAGGGGCAACGGTGGGCTACACCTTC.